The sample holds a few counts of the clone carrying this TCR beta chain. Its antigen is currently unknown. The germline V gene encodes CDR1 MGHRA and CDR2 YSYEKL. The CDR3 has 17 amino acids. V shed 2 bases, J shed 0 bases, and the junction held 8 bases outside the gene matches. The sample is drawn from a study of identical twins. Study results and limitations: The degree of excess twin sharing was weaker in beta out-of-frame sequences.

TCRdb analysed the 5' RACE reads with MiXCR anew, one entry per CDR3 protein. This table holds hundreds of thousands of distinct CDR3 sequences, 21% found once. These sequences were also reported in another study, on T cells expressing NK-cell markers. That study reports: One observes that, in a handful of donors, these clonotypes were also the leading ones within the CD3+CD56-NKG2C+ fraction.

Sample: PBMCs. The source of this sequence is a woman between 18 and 29 years old in good health. V and J are TRBV4-1 and TRBJ2-5; 8 bases line up with TRBD1. The CDR3 nucleotides read TGCGCCAGCAGCCAACGCGGGACAGGTTTGTACCAAGAGACCCAGTACTTC. It yields the protein CASSQRGTGLYQETQYF.